Following are 32 T cell receptor beta chains from one sample sequenced in a study of blood T cell repertoires in COVID-19 (dated by TCRdb to about 2020). The library was generated by the immunoSEQ multiplex PCR assay. In TCRdb, the immuneACCESS table is reduced to in-frame sequences with V and J assigned. These tables do not hold every clone; where another copy was compared, an unresolved V gene accounts for under half, and the others remain unexplained. The sample table lists 60,000 or so clones, approximately 90% of them with a count of one. Jointly, the top ten make up around 1.5% of the sample. Sequencing input: peripheral blood. These receptors came from a human donor in a cohort sampled during active COVID-19.

V usage is TRBV7-2 and J usage is TRBJ2-2; possible D gene TRBD2, 5 bases. Per the germline V gene, CDR1 is SGHTA and CDR2 is FQGNSA. The length of the CDR3 is 14 residues. Between the trimmed V and J ends, which lost 8 bases and 5 bases, there was a span of 15 bases. CDR3 in amino acids: CASGLRRTTGELFF. The CDR3 DNA is TGTGCCAGCGGGCTCCGGAGGACGACCGGGGAGCTGTTTTTT. Combining the CDR3 with reference TRBV7-2 and TRBJ2-2 gives the whole variable domain GAGVSQSPSNKVTEKGKDVELRCDPISGHTALYWYRQSLGQGLEFLIYFQGNSAPDKSGLPSDRFSAERTGGSVSTLTIQRTQQEDSAVYLCASGLRRTTGELFFGEGSRLTVL.

The rearrangement links TRBV7-2 to TRBJ2-2; 12 nucleotides match TRBD1. The length of the CDR3 is 17 residues. Germline trimming cut 1 base from V and 6 bases from J; bases unmatched to any gene: 6. Germline-derived CDR1 and CDR2 are SGHTA and FQGNSA. In DNA, the CDR3 is TGTGCCAGCAGCTTAGGGTTGGGACAGGGGGCCTCCGGGGAGCTGTTTTTT. This translates into CASSLGLGQGASGELFF.

V usage is TRBV28 and J usage is TRBJ1-5; a possible D gene is TRBD1 (6 bases). The CDR3 is 18 amino acids. Germline CDR1 and CDR2: MDHEN and SYDVKM. Trimming removed 8 bases from V and 2 bases from J, with 25 bases in between. The CDR3 here is CASHTSTGIRVGNQPQHF. CDR3 sequence (DNA): TGTGCCAGCCACACCTCCACAGGGATTCGGGTGGGCAATCAGCCCCAGCATTTT.

The rearrangement links TRBV10-1 to TRBJ2-7; 11 bases fit TRBD2. With 11 bases clipped from V and 3 bases from J, the junction kept 9 bases outside the gene matches. CDR1 is WNHNN, CDR2 SYGVQD, per germline (reference sequence). The CDR3 is made up of 14 amino acids. CDR3 sequence: CAQPGLAEDYEQYF. In DNA form, the CDR3 reads TGCGCCCAGCCGGGACTAGCGGAGGACTACGAGCAGTACTTC.

V and J are TRBV7-8 and TRBJ2-7; 13 bases agree with TRBD2. In germline, CDR1 is SGHVS, CDR2 FQNEAQ. The V gene end was trimmed by 4 bases and the J gene end by 6 bases; junction bases not matched to a gene: 3. The CDR3 runs to 14 residues. The CDR3 region is CASSSGLAGREQYF. The CDR3 DNA follows: TGTGCCAGCAGCTCGGGACTAGCGGGACGCGAGCAGTACTTC.

The gene calls are TRBV9 and TRBJ1-3, with D uncertain. Per the germline V gene, CDR1 is SGDLS and CDR2 is YYNGEE. This CDR3 has 15 residues. V shed 4 bases and J shed 0 bases, with 11 bases lying between them. The CDR3 loop is CASSRLDYSGNTIYF. The CDR3 DNA reads as TGTGCCAGCAGCCGACTGGATTACTCTGGAAACACCATATATTTT.

This rearrangement joins TRBV6-6 to TRBJ2-5; TRBD1 might be the D (5 bases). This CDR3 comprises 12 residues. V dropped 6 bases and J dropped 3 bases, with 8 bases sitting between them. Germline V CDR1 and CDR2: MNHNY, SVGAGI (reference sequence). CDR3 coding DNA: TGTGCCAGCAGCGCAGGGAAAGAGACCCAGTACTTC. Protein: CASSAGKETQYF.

CDR3 protein: CASSYSGLAGGYEQFF. CDR3 bases: TGTGCCAGCAGTTACTCTGGACTAGCGGGAGGATATGAGCAGTTCTTC. The chain has TRBV6-2 or TRBV6-3 and TRBJ2-1, with 14 bases lining up with TRBD2. CDR1 and CDR2 from the germline V gene are MNHEY and SVGEGT. The CDR3 consists of 16 residues. Unmatched junction bases numbered 3, after V lost 0 bases and J lost 8 bases.

The J gene is TRBJ2-1, the V gene TRBV6-5, with TRBD2 matching over 15 bases. The V segment lost 6 bases and the J segment 10 bases; nucleotides outside the gene matches: 7. The CDR3 length is 15 residues. Germline CDR1 reads MNHEY; CDR2 reads SVGAGI. Here the CDR3 DNA reads TGTGCCAGCAGCCGGACTAGCGGGAGGGCCAGGGAGCAGTTCTTC. Translated, it gives CASSRTSGRAREQFF.

The chain carries TRBV6-2 or TRBV6-3 and TRBJ1-2; TRBD1 matches at 7 bases. The germline gives CDR1 MNHEY, CDR2 SVGEGT. CDR3 length: 14 residues. V was pared by 2 bases and J by 8 bases, with 8 bases of the junction left unmatched. The CDR3 reads CASSYQDRPSGYTF. Written as DNA, the CDR3 is TGTGCCAGCAGTTACCAGGACAGGCCCAGCGGCTACACCTTC.

V is TRBV14 and J is TRBJ1-2; tentatively, D is TRBD1 (6 bases). CDR1 is SGHDN and CDR2 is FVKESK in the germline V gene. Trimming left V 5 bases short and J 8 bases short, with 18 bases between. The CDR3 length is 14 residues. In DNA form, the CDR3 reads TGTGCCAGCAGCAGCCATCAGGGGCTCGGGGGCTACACCTTC. Translating it yields CASSSHQGLGGYTF.

V is TRBV11-3 and J is TRBJ2-1; 8 bases line up with TRBD2. Germline lookup yields CDR1 SGHNT and CDR2 YENEEA. V shed 5 bases, J shed 10 bases, and the junction held 10 bases outside the gene matches. There are 14 residues in the CDR3. The CDR3 coding sequence is TGTGCCAGCAGCCAATTCACTAGCGGAGAAGAGCAGTTCTTC. Translated: CASSQFTSGEEQFF.

The chain recombines TRBV6-2 or TRBV6-3 with TRBJ1-5, with 9 bases aligning to TRBD1. V was clipped by 5 bases and J by 7 bases; unmatched bases: 9. The CDR3 covers 15 residues. Germline V gene lookup returns CDR1 MNHEY and CDR2 SVGEGT. CDR3 sequence (DNA): TGTGCCAGCAGTCTTAAGACAGGGGGTCACCAGCCCCAGCATTTT. Translating it yields CASSLKTGGHQPQHF.

The chain uses TRBV6-2 or TRBV6-3 and TRBJ2-7, with D tentatively TRBD1 (8 bases). The germline V gene has CDR1 MNHEY and CDR2 SVGEGT. V was trimmed by 5 bases and J by 2 bases, leaving 19 bases between them. This CDR3 has 16 residues. DNA for the CDR3: TGTGCCAGCAGTCCGATGGACAGGGACTATACCTACGAGCAGTACTTC. This translates into CASSPMDRDYTYEQYF.

This sequence joins TRBV28 and TRBJ2-3; 9 nucleotides match TRBD2. CDR3 length: 15 residues. Germline-derived CDR1 and CDR2 are MDHEN and SYDVKM. The J segment lost 1 base and the V segment lost 2 bases, leaving 1 base of the junction unmatched. The DNA of the CDR3 is TGTGCCAGCAGTTTAGCTAGCGGGGGCACAGATACGCAGTATTTT. Translation gives CASSLASGGTDTQYF.

The CDR3 loop reads CASSVAAGGSSLEQYF. DNA for the CDR3: TGTGCCAGCAGCGTGGCAGCGGGAGGGTCCTCTCTCGAGCAGTACTTC. This chain joins TRBV9 and TRBJ2-7; 10 bases fit TRBD2. V shed 2 bases, J shed 6 bases, and the junction held 11 bases outside the gene matches. Germline V gene data show CDR1 as SGDLS and CDR2 as YYNGEE. This CDR3 region has 16 residues.

The chain uses TRBV9 and TRBJ1-2; 8 positions agree with TRBD1. J gave up 6 bases and V 3 bases, and 16 bases lay outside the gene matches. The CDR3 consists of 17 residues. Germline V gene data show CDR1 as SGDLS and CDR2 as YYNGEE. CDR3 protein: CASSAWDRPSLDDGYTF. CDR3 coding DNA: TGTGCCAGCAGCGCCTGGGACAGGCCAAGCCTAGATGATGGCTACACCTTC.

The gene calls are TRBV5-1 and TRBJ2-3, with D possibly being TRBD1 (5 bases). Germline loops: CDR1 SGHRS, CDR2 YFSETQ. Trimming took 5 bases from V and 3 from J, leaving 19 bases between them. The CDR3 covers 16 residues. The DNA of the CDR3 is TGCGCCAGCAGTCGTTTAGGGGCCGGACCGACAGATACGCAGTATTTT. Translating gives CASSRLGAGPTDTQYF.

V gene TRBV28 combines with J gene TRBJ2-7; no clear D. This CDR3 is 13 amino acids long. Looked up from germline, CDR1 is MDHEN and CDR2 is SYDVKM. Trimming removed 2 bases from V and 2 bases from J, with 7 bases in between. This chain's CDR3 is CASSLTVAYEQYF. The CDR3 nucleotides are TGTGCCAGCAGTTTAACGGTAGCCTACGAGCAGTACTTC.

DNA of the CDR3: TGTGCCAGCAGTTACCCCCGGGACAGGGGGACCTATGGCTACACCTTC. Amino acid sequence: CASSYPRDRGTYGYTF. The chain carries TRBV6-2 or TRBV6-3 and TRBJ1-2, with TRBD1 matching 11 bases. The CDR3 is made up of 16 amino acids. Trimming took 2 bases from V and 4 from J; bases not matched to a gene: 6. Germline CDR1 is MNHEY and CDR2 is SVGEGT.

The V call is TRBV4-3, the J call TRBJ2-7, with 11 bases matching TRBD2. CDR1 and CDR2 from the germline V gene are LGHNA and YSLEER. Trimming at V came to 0 bases and at J to 4 bases, leaving 11 bases not matched to a gene. This CDR3 is 18 amino acids long. CDR3 amino acids: CASSQDLELAGAGYEQYF. The DNA of the CDR3 is TGCGCCAGCAGCCAAGATCTAGAACTAGCGGGAGCTGGTTACGAGCAGTACTTC.

V and J are TRBV2 and TRBJ2-5; TRBD2 agrees at 7 bases. The CDR3 sequence is 14 residues long. Unmatched junction bases numbered 9, after V lost 7 bases and J lost 4 bases. CDR1 and CDR2 (germline): SNHLY, FYNNEI. The CDR3 bases are TGTGCCAGCAAAAGGGACTACGCACGAGAGACCCAGTACTTC. It codes for CASKRDYARETQYF.

The chain joins TRBV28 to TRBJ1-1, with 7 nucleotides matching TRBD1. V lost 6 bases to trimming and J lost 4 bases; unmatched junction nucleotides: 5. The germline gives CDR1 MDHEN, CDR2 SYDVKM. This CDR3 contains 13 residues. DNA for the CDR3: TGTGCCAGCAGCACGGGACAGCTCACTGAAGCTTTCTTT. This translates into CASSTGQLTEAFF.

The chain joins TRBV19 to TRBJ2-1; 8 positions match TRBD1. V was clipped by 3 bases and J by 6 bases; unmatched bases: 13. CDR3 size: 17 residues. Germline V CDR1 and CDR2: LNHDA, SQIVND (reference sequence). The CDR3 here is CASSILTRTGRSNEQFF. The CDR3 DNA is TGTGCCAGTAGTATCCTCACTCGGACAGGGAGGAGCAATGAGCAGTTCTTC.

The chain combines TRBV15 with TRBJ1-2, with D tentatively TRBD1 (6 bases). Germline values: CDR1 LNHNV, CDR2 YYDKDF (reference sequence). Trimming pared 5 bases from V and 0 bases from J, leaving 13 bases between. The CDR3 totals 15 residues. In DNA, the CDR3 is TGTGCCACCAGCGAACACCAGGGGTCTAACTATGGCTACACCTTC. This codes for CATSEHQGSNYGYTF.

The chain joins TRBV29-1 to TRBJ1-5, with D unclear. This CDR3 region has 11 residues. Trimming stripped 4 bases from V and 5 bases from J, with 6 bases between. The germline gives CDR1 SQVTM, CDR2 ANQGSEA. Here the CDR3 reads CSVGADQPQHF. DNA of the CDR3: TGCAGCGTTGGAGCCGATCAGCCCCAGCATTTT.

The chain carries TRBV19 and TRBJ2-7; 11 positions match TRBD1. Germline V gene sequence: CDR1 LNHDA, CDR2 SQIVND (reference sequence). This CDR3 is 14 amino acids long. After removal of 5 bases from V and 7 bases from J, the junction contained 7 bases not matched to a gene. Here the CDR3 reads CASSPGQGAGEQYF. CDR3 bases: TGTGCCAGTAGTCCCGGACAGGGGGCGGGGGAGCAGTACTTC.

The chain combines TRBV24-1 with TRBJ1-2; TRBD1 is a possible D gene (5 bases). In germline, CDR1 is KGHDR, CDR2 SFDVKD. The CDR3 totals 14 residues. The V end was cut by 3 bases, the J end by 4 bases, with 11 bases between. The DNA for the CDR3 is TGTGCCACCAGTGATCAGGACAAACTCTATGGCTACACCTTC. Its translation is CATSDQDKLYGYTF.

The chain joins TRBV28 to TRBJ2-6; 7 bases map to TRBD1. V trimming: 2 bases; J trimming: 0 bases; junction bases outside the gene matches: 7. The CDR3 totals 18 residues. Germline CDR1 and CDR2: MDHEN and SYDVKM. The CDR3 loop is CASSLMGRGSSGANVLTF. In DNA, the CDR3 is TGTGCCAGCAGTTTAATGGGCAGGGGGAGCTCTGGGGCCAACGTCCTGACTTTC.

This chain uses TRBV6-5 with TRBJ1-3; D is undetermined. V dropped 7 bases and J dropped 3 bases, with 10 bases sitting between them. This CDR3 spans 13 amino acids. Germline CDR1 reads MNHEY; CDR2 reads SVGAGI. For the CDR3, the DNA is TGTGCCAGCACCCGGCGGGATGGAAACACCATATATTTT. It codes for CASTRRDGNTIYF.

The V call is TRBV27, the J call TRBJ1-1; 12 bases map to TRBD1. Germline V gene sequence: CDR1 MNHEY, CDR2 SMNVEV (reference sequence). The CDR3 sequence is 17 residues long. Losses at the gene ends were 6 bases for V and 4 bases for J; bases not matched to a gene: 12. The CDR3 sequence: CASRTGTGGARGTEAFF. CDR3 sequence (DNA): TGTGCCAGCAGGACCGGGACAGGGGGCGCGAGGGGCACTGAAGCTTTCTTT.

This clone was detected only once. V and J are TRBV4-3 and TRBJ2-1, with TRBD2 identical over 8 bases. CDR1 and CDR2 (germline): LGHNA, YSLEER. The CDR3 runs to 14 residues. Trimming at V came to 5 bases and at J to 9 bases, leaving 9 bases not matched to a gene. The CDR3 DNA sequence: TGCGCCAGCAGCTTGTCTGCGGGAGGTATTGAGCAGTTCTTC. This sequence encodes CASSLSAGGIEQFF.